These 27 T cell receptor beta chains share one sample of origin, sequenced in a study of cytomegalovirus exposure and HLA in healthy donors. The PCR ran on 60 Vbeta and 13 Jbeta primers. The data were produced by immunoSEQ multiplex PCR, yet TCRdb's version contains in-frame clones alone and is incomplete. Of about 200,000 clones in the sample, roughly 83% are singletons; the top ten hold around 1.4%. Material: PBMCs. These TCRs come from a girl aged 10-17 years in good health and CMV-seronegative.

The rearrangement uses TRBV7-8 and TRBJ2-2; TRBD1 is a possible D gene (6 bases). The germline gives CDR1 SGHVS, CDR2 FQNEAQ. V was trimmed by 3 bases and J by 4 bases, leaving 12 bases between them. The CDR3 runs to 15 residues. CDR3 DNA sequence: TGTGCCAGCAGCTTTCAAACAGGGTTCACCGGGGAGCTGTTTTTT. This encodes CASSFQTGFTGELFF. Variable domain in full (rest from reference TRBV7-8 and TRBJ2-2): GAGVSQSPRYKVAKRGQDVALRCDPISGHVSLFWYQQALGQGPEFLTYFQNEAQLDKSGLPSDRFFAERPEGSVSTLKIQRTQQEDSAVYLCASSFQTGFTGELFFGEGSRLTVL.

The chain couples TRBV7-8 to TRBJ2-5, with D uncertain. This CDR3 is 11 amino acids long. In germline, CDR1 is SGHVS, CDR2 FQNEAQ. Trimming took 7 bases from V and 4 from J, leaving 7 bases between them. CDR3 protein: CASTVGETQYF. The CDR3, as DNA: TGTGCCAGCACCGTCGGAGAGACCCAGTACTTC. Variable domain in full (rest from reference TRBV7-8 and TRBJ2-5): GAGVSQSPRYKVAKRGQDVALRCDPISGHVSLFWYQQALGQGPEFLTYFQNEAQLDKSGLPSDRFFAERPEGSVSTLKIQRTQQEDSAVYLCASTVGETQYFGPGTRLLVL.

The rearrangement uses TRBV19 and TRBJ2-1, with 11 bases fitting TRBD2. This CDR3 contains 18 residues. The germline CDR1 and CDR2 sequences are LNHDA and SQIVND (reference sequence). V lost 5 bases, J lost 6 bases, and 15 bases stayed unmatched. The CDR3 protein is CASSLSQRVAGGRNEQFF. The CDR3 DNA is TGTGCCAGTAGTCTCTCTCAGAGGGTAGCGGGAGGGCGCAATGAGCAGTTCTTC. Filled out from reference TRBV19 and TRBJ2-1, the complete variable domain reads DGGITQSPKYLFRKEGQNVTLSCEQNLNHDAMYWYRQDPGQGLRLIYYSQIVNDFQKGDIAEGYSVSREKKESFPLTVTSAQKNPTAFYLCASSLSQRVAGGRNEQFFGPGTRLTVL.

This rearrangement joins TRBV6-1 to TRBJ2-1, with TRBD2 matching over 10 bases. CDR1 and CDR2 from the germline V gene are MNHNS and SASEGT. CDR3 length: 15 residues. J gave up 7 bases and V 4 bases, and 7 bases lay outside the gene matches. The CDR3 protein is CASSGGGLATNEQFF. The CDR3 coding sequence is TGTGCCAGCAGTGGGGGGGGACTAGCGACGAATGAGCAGTTCTTC.

This CDR3 reads CASSAHRLAGGETSTDTQYF. The CDR3 DNA is TGTGCCAGCAGCGCGCACCGACTAGCGGGGGGTGAGACGAGCACAGATACGCAGTATTTT. The rearrangement joins TRBV7-8 to TRBJ2-3; 13 bases match TRBD2. Germline CDR1 and CDR2: SGHVS and FQNEAQ. CDR3 length: 20 amino acids. V dropped 5 bases and J dropped 0; count of bases not matched to a gene: 14.

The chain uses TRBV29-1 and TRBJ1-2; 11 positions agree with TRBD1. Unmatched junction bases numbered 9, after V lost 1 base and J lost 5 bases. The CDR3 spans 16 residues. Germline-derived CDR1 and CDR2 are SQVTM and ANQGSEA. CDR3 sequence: CSVEAVSGTGGYGYTF. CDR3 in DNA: TGCAGCGTTGAAGCTGTGTCCGGGACAGGGGGTTATGGCTACACCTTC. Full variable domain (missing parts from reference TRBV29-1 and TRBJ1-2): SAVISQKPSRDICQRGTSLTIQCQVDSQVTMMFWYRQQPGQSLTLIATANQGSEATYESGFVIDKFPISRPNLTFSTLTVSNMSPEDSSIYLCSVEAVSGTGGYGYTFGSGTRLTVV.

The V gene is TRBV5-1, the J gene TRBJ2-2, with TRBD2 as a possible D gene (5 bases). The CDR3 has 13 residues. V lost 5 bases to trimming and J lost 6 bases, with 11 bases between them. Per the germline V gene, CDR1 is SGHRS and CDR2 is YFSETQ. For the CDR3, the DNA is TGCGCCAGCAGGCGAACGGGATCCGGGGAGCTGTTTTTT. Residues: CASRRTGSGELFF. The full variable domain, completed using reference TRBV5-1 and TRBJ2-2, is KAGVTQTPRYLIKTRGQQVTLSCSPISGHRSVSWYQQTPGQGLQFLFEYFSETQRNKGNFPGRFSGRQFSNSRSEMNVSTLELGDSALYLCASRRTGSGELFFGEGSRLTVL.

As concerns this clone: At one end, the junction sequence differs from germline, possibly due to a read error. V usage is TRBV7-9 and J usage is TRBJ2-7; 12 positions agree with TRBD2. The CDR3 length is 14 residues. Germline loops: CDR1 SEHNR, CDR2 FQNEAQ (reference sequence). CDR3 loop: CASSLGTSGLRALF. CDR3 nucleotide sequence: TGTGCCAGCAGCTTGGGGACTAGCGGGCTGCGGGCCCTCTTC.

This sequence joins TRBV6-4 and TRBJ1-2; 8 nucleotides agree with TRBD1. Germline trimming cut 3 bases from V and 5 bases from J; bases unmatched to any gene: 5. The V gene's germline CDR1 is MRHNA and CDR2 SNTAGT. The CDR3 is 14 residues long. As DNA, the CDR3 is TGTGCCAGCAGTGATGGACAGGGAGCTTATGGCTACACCTTC. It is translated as CASSDGQGAYGYTF.

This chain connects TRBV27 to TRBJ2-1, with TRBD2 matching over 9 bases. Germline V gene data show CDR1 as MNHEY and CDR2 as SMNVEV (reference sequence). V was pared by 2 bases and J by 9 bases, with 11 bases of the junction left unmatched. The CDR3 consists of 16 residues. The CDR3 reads CASSLRAGGRASEQFF. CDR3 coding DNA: TGTGCCAGCAGTTTAAGAGCCGGCGGGAGGGCCAGTGAGCAGTTCTTC.

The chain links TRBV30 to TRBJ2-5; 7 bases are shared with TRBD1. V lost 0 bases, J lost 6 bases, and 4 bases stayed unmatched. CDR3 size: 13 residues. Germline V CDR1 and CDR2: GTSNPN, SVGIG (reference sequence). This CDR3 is CAWSVRGLKTQYF. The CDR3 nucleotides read TGTGCCTGGAGTGTAAGGGGGCTAAAGACCCAGTACTTC.

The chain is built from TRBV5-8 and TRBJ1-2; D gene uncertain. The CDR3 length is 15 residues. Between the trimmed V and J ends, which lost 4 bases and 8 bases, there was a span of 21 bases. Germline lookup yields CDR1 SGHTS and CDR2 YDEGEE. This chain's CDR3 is CASSPGVSPWRGYTF. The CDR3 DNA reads TGTGCCAGCAGCCCGGGTGTCAGCCCGTGGAGGGGCTACACCTTC.

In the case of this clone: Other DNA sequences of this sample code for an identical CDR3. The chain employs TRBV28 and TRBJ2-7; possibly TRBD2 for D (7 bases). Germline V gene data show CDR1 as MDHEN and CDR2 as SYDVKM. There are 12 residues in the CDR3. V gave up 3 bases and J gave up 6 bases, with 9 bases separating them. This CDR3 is CASSFRGGEQYF. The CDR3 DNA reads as TGTGCCAGCAGTTTTAGGGGGGGCGAGCAGTACTTC.

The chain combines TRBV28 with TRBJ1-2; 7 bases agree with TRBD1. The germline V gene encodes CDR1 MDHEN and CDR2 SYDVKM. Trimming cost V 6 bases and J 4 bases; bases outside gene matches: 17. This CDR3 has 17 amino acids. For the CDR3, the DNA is TGTGCCAGCAGCCCGGAAGGGACAGCTTACGGGGCCTATGGCTACACCTTC. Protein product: CASSPEGTAYGAYGYTF.

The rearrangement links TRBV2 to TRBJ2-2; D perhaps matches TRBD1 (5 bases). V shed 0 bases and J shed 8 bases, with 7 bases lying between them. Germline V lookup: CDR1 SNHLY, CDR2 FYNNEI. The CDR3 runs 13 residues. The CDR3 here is CASSEAQGGELFF. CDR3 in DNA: TGTGCCAGCAGTGAAGCCCAGGGTGGGGAGCTGTTTTTT. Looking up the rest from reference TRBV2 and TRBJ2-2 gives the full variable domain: EPEVTQTPSHQVTQMGQEVILRCVPISNHLYFYWYRQILGQKVEFLVSFYNNEISEKSEIFDDQFSVERPDGSNFTLKIRSTKLEDSAMYFCASSEAQGGELFFGEGSRLTVL.

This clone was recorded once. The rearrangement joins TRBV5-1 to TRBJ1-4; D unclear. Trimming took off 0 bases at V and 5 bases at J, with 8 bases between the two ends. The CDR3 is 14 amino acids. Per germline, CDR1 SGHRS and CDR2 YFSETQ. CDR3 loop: CASSLAGGNEKLFF. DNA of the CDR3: TGCGCCAGCAGCTTGGCTGGAGGAAATGAAAAACTGTTTTTT.

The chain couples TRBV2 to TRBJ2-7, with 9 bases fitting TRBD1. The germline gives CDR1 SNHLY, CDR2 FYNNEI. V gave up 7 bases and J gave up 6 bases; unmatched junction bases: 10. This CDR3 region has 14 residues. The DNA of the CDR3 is TGTGCCAGCATTCCCGGGACAGGGAATCTCGAGCAGTACTTC. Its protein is CASIPGTGNLEQYF.

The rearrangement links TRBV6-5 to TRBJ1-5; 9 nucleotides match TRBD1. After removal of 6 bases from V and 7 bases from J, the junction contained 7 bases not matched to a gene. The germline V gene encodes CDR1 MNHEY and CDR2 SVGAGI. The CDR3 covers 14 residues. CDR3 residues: CASRRTGEGQPQHF. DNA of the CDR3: TGTGCCAGCAGAAGGACAGGGGAAGGACAGCCCCAGCATTTT.

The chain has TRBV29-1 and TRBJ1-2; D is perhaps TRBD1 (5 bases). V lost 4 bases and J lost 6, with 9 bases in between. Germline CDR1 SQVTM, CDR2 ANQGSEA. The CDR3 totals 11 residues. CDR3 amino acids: CSVGDLDGYTF. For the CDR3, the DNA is TGCAGCGTTGGGGACTTGGATGGCTACACCTTC. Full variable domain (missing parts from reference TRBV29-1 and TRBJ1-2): SAVISQKPSRDICQRGTSLTIQCQVDSQVTMMFWYRQQPGQSLTLIATANQGSEATYESGFVIDKFPISRPNLTFSTLTVSNMSPEDSSIYLCSVGDLDGYTFGSGTRLTVV.

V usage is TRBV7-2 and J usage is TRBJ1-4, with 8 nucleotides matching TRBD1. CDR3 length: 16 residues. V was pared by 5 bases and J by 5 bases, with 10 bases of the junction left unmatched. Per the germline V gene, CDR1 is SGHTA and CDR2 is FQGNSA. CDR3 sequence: CASSLDRRGLNEKLFF. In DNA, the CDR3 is TGTGCCAGCAGCCTTGACCGCAGGGGGCTCAATGAAAAACTGTTTTTT. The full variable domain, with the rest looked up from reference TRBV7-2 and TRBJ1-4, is GAGVSQSPSNKVTEKGKDVELRCDPISGHTALYWYRQSLGQGLEFLIYFQGNSAPDKSGLPSDRFSAERTGGSVSTLTIQRTQQEDSAVYLCASSLDRRGLNEKLFFGSGTQLSVL.

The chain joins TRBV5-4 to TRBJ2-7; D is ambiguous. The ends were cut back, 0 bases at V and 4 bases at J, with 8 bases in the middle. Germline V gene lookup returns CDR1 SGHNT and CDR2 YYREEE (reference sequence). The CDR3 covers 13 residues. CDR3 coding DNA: TGTGCCAGCAGCTTGGACTATGGTTACGAGCAGTACTTC. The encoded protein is CASSLDYGYEQYF.

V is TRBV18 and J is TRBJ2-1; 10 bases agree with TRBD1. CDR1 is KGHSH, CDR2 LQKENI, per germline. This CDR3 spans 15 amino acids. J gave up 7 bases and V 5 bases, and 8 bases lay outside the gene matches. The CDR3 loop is CASSAGQGIGNEQFF. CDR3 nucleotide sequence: TGTGCCAGCTCAGCGGGACAGGGGATAGGGAATGAGCAGTTCTTC.

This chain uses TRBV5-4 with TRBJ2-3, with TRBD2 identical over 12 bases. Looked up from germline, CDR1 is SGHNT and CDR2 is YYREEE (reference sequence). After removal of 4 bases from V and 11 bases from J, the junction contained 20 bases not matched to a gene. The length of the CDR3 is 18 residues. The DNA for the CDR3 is TGTGCCAGCAGCCCGGGCGGACTAGCGGGACCCCAGCGGGCCTGGCAGTATTTT. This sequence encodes CASSPGGLAGPQRAWQYF.

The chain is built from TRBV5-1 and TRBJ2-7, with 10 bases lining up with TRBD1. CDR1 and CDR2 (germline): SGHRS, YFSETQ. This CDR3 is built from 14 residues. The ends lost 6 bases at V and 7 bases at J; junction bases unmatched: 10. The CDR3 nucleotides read TGCGCCAGCACGATAGGGACAGGGGTTGAGGAGCAGTACTTC. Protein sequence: CASTIGTGVEEQYF.

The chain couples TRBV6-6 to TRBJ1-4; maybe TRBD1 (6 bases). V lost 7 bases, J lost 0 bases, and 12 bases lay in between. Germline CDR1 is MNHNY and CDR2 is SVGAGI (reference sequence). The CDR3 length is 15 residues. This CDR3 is CASKQGPATNEKLFF. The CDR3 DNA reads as TGTGCCAGCAAACAGGGCCCCGCAACTAATGAAAAACTGTTTTTT.

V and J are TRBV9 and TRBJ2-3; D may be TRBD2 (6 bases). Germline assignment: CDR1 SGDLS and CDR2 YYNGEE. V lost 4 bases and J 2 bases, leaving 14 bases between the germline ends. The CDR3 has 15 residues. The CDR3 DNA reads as TGTGCCAGCAGCTCCTCCGGGACTTTCACAGATACGCAGTATTTT. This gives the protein CASSSSGTFTDTQYF.

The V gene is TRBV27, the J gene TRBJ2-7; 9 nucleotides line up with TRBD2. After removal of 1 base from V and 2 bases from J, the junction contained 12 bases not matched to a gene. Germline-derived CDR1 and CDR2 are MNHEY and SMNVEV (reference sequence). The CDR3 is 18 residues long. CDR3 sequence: CASSLYSILAGLPYEQYF. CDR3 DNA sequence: TGTGCCAGCAGTTTATACAGTATCCTAGCGGGGCTACCCTACGAGCAGTACTTC.